Following are 20 T cell receptor beta chains from one sample sequenced in a study of blood T cell repertoires in COVID-19. The protocol was immunoSEQ multiplex PCR, while the TCRdb copy is restricted to in-frame clones and leaves out a portion. The data hold about 280,000 clones, with roughly 85% observed a single time. Sample: peripheral blood. The origin of the receptors is an older woman with acute or convalescent COVID-19.

This clone was seen just once. The chain has TRBV13 and TRBJ2-5; TRBD1 aligns across 7 bases. V lost 5 bases, J lost 4 bases, and 13 bases stayed unmatched. This CDR3 is 16 amino acids long. The germline CDR1 and CDR2 sequences are PRHDT and FYEKMQ (reference sequence). CDR3 residues: CASSIRTGVGPETQYF. The CDR3 DNA sequence: TGTGCCAGCAGCATACGCACAGGGGTAGGCCCAGAGACCCAGTACTTC.

The chain is built from TRBV6-5 and TRBJ1-5; D is uncertain. CDR3 length equals 13 residues. Germline V CDR1 and CDR2: MNHEY, SVGAGI. V lost 6 bases and J lost 7, with 13 bases in between. CDR3 sequence: CASSPGRGQPQHF. The CDR3 DNA follows: TGTGCCAGCAGCCCGGGCCGGGGACAGCCCCAGCATTTT.

This clone was picked up a small number of times. The chain uses TRBV11-2 and TRBJ1-5; D unresolved. CDR3 size: 13 residues. The germline V and J ends were trimmed by 2 bases and 6 bases, with 8 bases remaining between them. From germline, CDR1 is SGHAT and CDR2 FQNNGV. The CDR3 nucleotides are TGTGCCAGCAGCTTAAGCCCCGGTCAGCCCCAGCATTTT. It yields the protein CASSLSPGQPQHF. Variable domain in full (rest from reference TRBV11-2 and TRBJ1-5): EAGVAQSPRYKIIEKRQSVAFWCNPISGHATLYWYQQILGQGPKLLIQFQNNGVVDDSQLPKDRFSAERLKGVDSTLKIQPAKLEDSAVYLCASSLSPGQPQHFGDGTRLSIL.

The chain carries TRBV29-1 and TRBJ2-3; D is possibly TRBD1 (7 bases). The CDR3 runs to 14 residues. Between the trimmed V and J ends, which lost 7 bases and 1 base, there was a span of 15 bases. Per germline, CDR1 SQVTM and CDR2 ANQGSEA. CDR3 sequence: CSARQGGGTDTQYF. The CDR3 bases are TGCAGCGCTCGACAGGGAGGCGGCACAGATACGCAGTATTTT.

This clone appeared a single time. V gene TRBV5-1 combines with J gene TRBJ1-1, with D maybe TRBD1 (5 bases). Trimming removed 2 bases at V and 2 bases at J, with 13 bases between. The V gene's germline CDR1 is SGHRS and CDR2 YFSETQ. CDR3 size: 15 residues. CDR3 nucleotide sequence: TGCGCCAGCAGCTTAACAGGTTCCCTTAACACTGAAGCTTTCTTT. This translates into CASSLTGSLNTEAFF.

This clone was recorded a few times. CDR3 region: CAYYPATIAGRTDTQYF. CDR3 DNA sequence: TGTGCCTATTATCCGGCCACGATAGCGGGGCGAACAGATACGCAGTATTTT. The rearrangement uses TRBV10-3 and TRBJ2-3; TRBD2 agrees at 8 bases. Germline CDR1 is ENHRY and CDR2 is SYGVKD. V lost 11 bases and J lost 3; bases outside the gene matches: 19. The CDR3 has 17 residues.

This chain joins TRBV5-1 and TRBJ2-5; D might be TRBD2 (5 bases). This CDR3 is 14 amino acids long. Deletions cut 0 bases from V and 5 bases from J, with 11 bases between. In germline, CDR1 is SGHRS, CDR2 YFSETQ. The CDR3: CASSLAGNYETQYF. The CDR3 DNA sequence: TGCGCCAGCAGCTTGGCCGGGAATTACGAGACCCAGTACTTC.

The chain has TRBV7-3 and TRBJ1-1; D perhaps matches TRBD1 (6 bases). The CDR3 has 13 residues. V dropped 2 bases and J dropped 4 bases, with 8 bases sitting between them. CDR1 and CDR2 from the germline V gene are SGHTA and FQGTGA. The chain's CDR3 is CASSLQGPTEAFF. The CDR3 coding sequence is TGTGCCAGCAGCTTACAGGGGCCCACTGAAGCTTTCTTT.

The genes are TRBV29-1 and TRBJ1-1; tentative D call: TRBD1 (6 bases). V lost 3 bases to trimming and J lost 1 base, with 9 bases between them. Per the germline V gene, CDR1 is SQVTM and CDR2 is ANQGSEA. The CDR3 consists of 13 residues. CDR3 nucleotide sequence: TGCAGCGTTGAGAGGACAGCGAACACTGAAGCTTTCTTT. This encodes CSVERTANTEAFF.

This rearrangement joins TRBV18 to TRBJ1-1; 10 bases fit TRBD1. Losses at the gene ends were 2 bases for V and 6 bases for J; bases not matched to a gene: 3. The CDR3 is 14 amino acids. From germline, CDR1 is KGHSH and CDR2 LQKENI. The CDR3: CASSPLGQGPEAFF. The DNA for the CDR3 is TGTGCCAGCTCACCATTGGGACAGGGGCCTGAAGCTTTCTTT.

The chain joins TRBV3-1 (or the pseudogene TRBV3-2) to TRBJ1-1, with a possible D match to TRBD1 (6 bases). Trimming shortened V by 1 base and J by 9 bases, and 9 bases separated the two germline ends. The CDR3 has 12 residues. CDR1 is LGHDT and CDR2 is YNNKEL in the germline V gene (reference sequence). In DNA form, the CDR3 reads TGTGCCAGCAGCCAAGGGACAGATAAAGCTTTCTTT. This codes for CASSQGTDKAFF.

The chain couples TRBV3-1 (or the pseudogene TRBV3-2) to TRBJ1-3; tentative D call: TRBD1 (6 bases). CDR1 and CDR2 from the germline V gene are LGHDT and YNNKEL (reference sequence). This CDR3 contains 19 residues. Trimming shortened V by 1 base and J by 0 bases, and 19 bases separated the two germline ends. The CDR3 bases are TGTGCCAGCAGCCAAGTCCTTTCCCGGACAGCAAGCTCTGGAAACACCATATATTTT. Residues: CASSQVLSRTASSGNTIYF.

CDR3 in DNA: TGTGCCAGCAGCTACGACAGGGCGGGCGGCTACACCTTC. Translating gives CASSYDRAGGYTF. The chain carries TRBV5-5 and TRBJ1-2; 7 bases fit TRBD1. V was clipped by 3 bases and J by 8 bases; unmatched bases: 7. The CDR3 sequence is 13 residues long. Germline-derived CDR1 and CDR2 are SGHKS and YYEKEE (reference sequence).

This clone has a single count. The chain couples TRBV29-1 to TRBJ2-3, with 8 bases fitting TRBD1. Trimming removed 8 bases from V and 3 bases from J; junction bases left unmatched: 10. CDR3 length equals 14 residues. The germline CDR1 and CDR2 sequences are SQVTM and ANQGSEA. DNA of the CDR3: TGCAGCACCACCGGGACAGGAGGTACAGATACGCAGTATTTT. This codes for CSTTGTGGTDTQYF.

The genes are TRBV3-1 (or the pseudogene TRBV3-2) and TRBJ1-2, with D possibly TRBD1 on 6 matching bases. In germline, CDR1 is LGHDT, CDR2 YNNKEL (reference sequence). Trimming took off 0 bases at V and 6 bases at J, with 17 bases between the two ends. The CDR3 totals 16 residues. The CDR3 region is CASSQEFQGHENGYTF. CDR3 nucleotide sequence: TGTGCCAGCAGCCAAGAGTTCCAGGGACATGAGAATGGCTACACCTTC.

This clone was observed once. The J gene is TRBJ2-7, the V gene TRBV7-2; D not resolved. The CDR3 loop spans 11 amino acids. Germline V gives CDR1 SGHTA, CDR2 FQGNSA. V lost 2 bases, J lost 6 bases, and 5 bases lay in between. CDR3 sequence (DNA): TGTGCCAGCAGCTTACGGAGCGAGCAGTACTTC. Translating it yields CASSLRSEQYF. Combining the CDR3 with reference TRBV7-2 and TRBJ2-7 gives the whole variable domain GAGVSQSPSNKVTEKGKDVELRCDPISGHTALYWYRQSLGQGLEFLIYFQGNSAPDKSGLPSDRFSAERTGGSVSTLTIQRTQQEDSAVYLCASSLRSEQYFGPGTRLTVT.

The chain couples TRBV19 to TRBJ1-1; the D is unclear. The CDR3 covers 13 residues. Germline V lookup: CDR1 LNHDA, CDR2 SQIVND (reference sequence). Trimming shortened V by 4 bases and J by 5 bases, and 11 bases separated the two germline ends. The CDR3 nucleotides read TGTGCCAGTAGTACCCTTAAGCGGACTGAAGCTTTCTTT. It encodes CASSTLKRTEAFF.

The chain has TRBV3-1 (or the pseudogene TRBV3-2) and TRBJ1-4; no clear D. V lost 1 base and J lost 4, with 10 bases in between. Germline values: CDR1 LGHDT, CDR2 YNNKEL (reference sequence). This CDR3 is built from 15 residues. The CDR3 bases are TGTGCCAGCAGCCAAGGAGGGCAGTTTAATGAAAAACTGTTTTTT. It translates to CASSQGGQFNEKLFF.

This clone was recorded a few times. The V gene is TRBV7-9, the J gene TRBJ2-1; TRBD2 matches at 11 bases. CDR1 and CDR2 from the germline V gene are SEHNR and FQNEAQ (reference sequence). The J segment lost 1 base and the V segment lost 6 bases, leaving 2 bases of the junction unmatched. CDR3 length: 15 residues. The CDR3 reads CASRGTSGSYNEQFF. CDR3 nucleotides: TGTGCCAGCAGGGGGACTAGCGGATCCTACAATGAGCAGTTCTTC.

The rearrangement links TRBV30 to TRBJ2-7; 12 nucleotides align to TRBD1. Per germline, CDR1 GTSNPN and CDR2 SVGIG (reference sequence). Trimming at V came to 5 bases and at J to 4 bases, leaving 3 bases not matched to a gene. CDR3 length: 13 residues. The CDR3 here is CAWGDRGRYEQYF. CDR3 coding DNA: TGTGCCTGGGGGGACAGGGGGCGATACGAGCAGTACTTC.